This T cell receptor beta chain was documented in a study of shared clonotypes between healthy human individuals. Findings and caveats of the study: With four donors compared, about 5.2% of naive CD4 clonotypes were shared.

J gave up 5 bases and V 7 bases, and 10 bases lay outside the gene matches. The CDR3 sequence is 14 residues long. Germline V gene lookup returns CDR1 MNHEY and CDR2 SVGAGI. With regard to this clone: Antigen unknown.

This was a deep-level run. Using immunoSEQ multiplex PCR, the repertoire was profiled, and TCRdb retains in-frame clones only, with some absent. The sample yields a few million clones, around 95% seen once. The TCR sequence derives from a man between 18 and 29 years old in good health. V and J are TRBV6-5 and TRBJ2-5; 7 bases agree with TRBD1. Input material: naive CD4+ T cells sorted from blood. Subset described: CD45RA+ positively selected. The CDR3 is CASTQNRGGETQYF. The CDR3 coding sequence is TGTGCCAGCACCCAAAACAGGGGCGGCGAGACCCAGTACTTC.